The 4 T cell receptor beta chains below were found in one sample sequenced in a study of cytomegalovirus exposure and HLA in healthy donors. PCR used 60 Vbeta primers and 13 Jbeta primers. TCRdb keeps only in-frame clones here, not all; method: immunoSEQ multiplex PCR. The sample has 110,000 or so clones, about 64% seen once. The sequenced sample was PBMCs. These receptors were taken from a man between 18 and 35 years old in good health and CMV-seropositive.

The rearrangement links TRBV12-5 to TRBJ2-3; the match to TRBD2 covers 9 bases. The CDR3 is 21 amino acids. V dropped 0 bases and J dropped 4; count of bases not matched to a gene: 20. CDR1 is LGHNT and CDR2 is FRNRAP in the germline V gene. CDR3 DNA: TGTGCTAGTGGTTTGGTCCCAAAGCCAACCCACAGCGGGGGGAAATCAGATACGCAGTATTTT. Protein: CASGLVPKPTHSGGKSDTQYF.

CDR3 region: CASRSDYEQYF. CDR3 bases: TGTGCCAGCAGAAGCGATTACGAGCAGTACTTC. The rearrangement uses TRBV28 and TRBJ2-7, with unresolved D. Between the trimmed V and J ends, which lost 6 bases and 4 bases, there was a span of 7 bases. The CDR3 loop spans 11 amino acids. CDR1 and CDR2 from the germline V gene are MDHEN and SYDVKM.

This clone was detected only a few times. The rearrangement uses TRBV7-2 and TRBJ1-4; D uncertain. From germline, CDR1 is SGHTA and CDR2 FQGNSA. V was pared by 5 bases and J by 8 bases, with 15 bases between. The CDR3 totals 14 residues. The chain's CDR3 is CASSHVVAGEKLFF. As DNA, the CDR3 is TGTGCCAGCAGCCATGTGGTGGCAGGCGAAAAACTGTTTTTT.

This clone has more than one count but fewer than ten. The V gene is TRBV6-6, the J gene TRBJ1-3; the D is unclear. V was trimmed by 7 bases and J by 1 base, leaving 11 bases between them. The germline CDR1 and CDR2 sequences are MNHNY and SVGAGI (reference sequence). The CDR3 has 14 amino acids. CDR3 in DNA: TGTGCCAGCATCAAACCCGGTTCTGGAAACACCATATATTTT. Translated: CASIKPGSGNTIYF.